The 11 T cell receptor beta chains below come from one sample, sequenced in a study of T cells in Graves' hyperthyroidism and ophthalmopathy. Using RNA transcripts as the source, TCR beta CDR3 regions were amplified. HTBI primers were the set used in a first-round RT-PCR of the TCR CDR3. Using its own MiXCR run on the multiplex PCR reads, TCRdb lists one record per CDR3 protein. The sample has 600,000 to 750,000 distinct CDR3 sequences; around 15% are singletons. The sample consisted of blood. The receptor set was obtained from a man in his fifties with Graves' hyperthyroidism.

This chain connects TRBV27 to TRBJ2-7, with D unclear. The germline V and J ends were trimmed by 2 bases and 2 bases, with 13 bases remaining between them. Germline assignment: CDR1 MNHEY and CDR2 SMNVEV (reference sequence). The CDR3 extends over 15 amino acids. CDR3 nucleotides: TGTGCCAGCAGTTTAAAGGCTAATAGACCCTACGAGCAGTACTTC. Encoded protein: CASSLKANRPYEQYF.

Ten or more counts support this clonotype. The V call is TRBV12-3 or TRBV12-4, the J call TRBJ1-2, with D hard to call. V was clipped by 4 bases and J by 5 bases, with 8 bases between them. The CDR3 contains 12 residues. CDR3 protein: CASSYQEYGYTF. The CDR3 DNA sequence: TGTGCCAGCAGTTACCAGGAGTATGGCTACACCTTC.

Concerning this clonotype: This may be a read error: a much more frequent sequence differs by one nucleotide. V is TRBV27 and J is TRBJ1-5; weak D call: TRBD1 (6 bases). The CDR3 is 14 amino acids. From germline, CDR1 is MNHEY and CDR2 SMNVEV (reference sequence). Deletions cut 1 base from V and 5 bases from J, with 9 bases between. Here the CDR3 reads CASSLLRGDQPQHF. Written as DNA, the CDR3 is TGTGCCAGCAGTTTATTGAGGGGGGATCAGCCCCAGCATTTT.

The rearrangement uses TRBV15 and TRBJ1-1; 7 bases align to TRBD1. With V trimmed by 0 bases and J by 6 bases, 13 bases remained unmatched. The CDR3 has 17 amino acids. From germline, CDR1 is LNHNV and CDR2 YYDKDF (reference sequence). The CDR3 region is CATSRDLAGGKRAEAFF. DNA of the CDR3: TGTGCCACCAGCAGAGATTTGGCAGGGGGTAAGAGGGCTGAAGCTTTCTTT.

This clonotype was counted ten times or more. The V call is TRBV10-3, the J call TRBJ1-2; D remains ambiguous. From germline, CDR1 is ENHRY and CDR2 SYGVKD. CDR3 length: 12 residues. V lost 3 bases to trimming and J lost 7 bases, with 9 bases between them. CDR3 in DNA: TGTGCCATCAGTGAAGAGACAACTGGCTACACCTTC. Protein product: CAISEETTGYTF.

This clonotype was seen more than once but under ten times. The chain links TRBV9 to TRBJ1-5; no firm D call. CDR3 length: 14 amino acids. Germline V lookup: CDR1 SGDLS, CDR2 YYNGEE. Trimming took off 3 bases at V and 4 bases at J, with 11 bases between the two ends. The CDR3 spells CASSGWQENQPQHF. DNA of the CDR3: TGTGCCAGCAGCGGGTGGCAGGAAAATCAGCCCCAGCATTTT. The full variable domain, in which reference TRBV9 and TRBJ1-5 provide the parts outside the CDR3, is DSGVTQTPKHLITATGQRVTLRCSPRSGDLSVYWYQQSLDQGLQFLIQYYNGEERAKGNILERFSAQQFPDLHSELNLSSLELGDSALYFCASSGWQENQPQHFGDGTRLSIL.

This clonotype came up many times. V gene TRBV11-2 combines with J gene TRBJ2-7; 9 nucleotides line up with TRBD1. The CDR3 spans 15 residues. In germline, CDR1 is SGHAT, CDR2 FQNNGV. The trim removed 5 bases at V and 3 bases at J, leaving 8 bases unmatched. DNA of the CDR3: TGTGCCAGCAGCCCAACCGGGACAGGGCTCTACGAGCAGTACTTC. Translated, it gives CASSPTGTGLYEQYF.

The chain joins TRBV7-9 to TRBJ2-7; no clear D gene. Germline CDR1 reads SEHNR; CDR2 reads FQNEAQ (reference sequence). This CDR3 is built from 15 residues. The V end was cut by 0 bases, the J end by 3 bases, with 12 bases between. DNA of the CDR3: TGTGCCAGCAGCTTAGCAGGCCCAAAGGACTACGAGCAGTACTTC. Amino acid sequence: CASSLAGPKDYEQYF.

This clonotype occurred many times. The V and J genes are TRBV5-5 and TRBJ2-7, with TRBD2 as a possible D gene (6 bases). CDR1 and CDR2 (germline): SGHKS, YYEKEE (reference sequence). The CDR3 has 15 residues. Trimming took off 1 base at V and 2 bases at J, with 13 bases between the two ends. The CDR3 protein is CASSLSGTQAYEQYF. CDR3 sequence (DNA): TGTGCCAGCAGCTTGTCAGGGACTCAAGCCTACGAGCAGTACTTC.

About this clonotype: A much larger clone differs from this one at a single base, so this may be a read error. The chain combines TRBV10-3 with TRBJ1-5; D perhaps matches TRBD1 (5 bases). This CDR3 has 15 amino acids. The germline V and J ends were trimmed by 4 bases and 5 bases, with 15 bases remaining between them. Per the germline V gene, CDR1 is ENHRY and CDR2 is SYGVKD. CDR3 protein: CAISGGQGGDQPQHF. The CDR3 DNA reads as TGTGCCATCAGTGGGGGCCAGGGAGGGGATCAGCCCCAGCATTTT.

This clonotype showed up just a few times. The CDR3 coding sequence is TGTGCCAGTACCGGCCACAGGGGCAATCAGCCCCAGCATTTT. Translating it yields CASTGHRGNQPQHF. The V gene is TRBV19, the J gene TRBJ1-5; possibly TRBD1 for D (6 bases). V was pared by 7 bases and J by 2 bases, with 12 bases between. Germline CDR1 is LNHDA and CDR2 is SQIVND (reference sequence). The CDR3 has 14 residues.